The 17 T cell receptor beta chains below were found in one sample sequenced in a study of T cells in Graves' hyperthyroidism and ophthalmopathy. RNA transcripts served as the template for amplifying TCR beta CDR3 regions. The HTBI primer set served for first-round RT-PCR of the TCR CDR3. TCRdb reprocessed the multiplex PCR reads via MiXCR and lists one record per CDR3 protein. This sample yields about 620,000 distinct CDR3 sequences, of which 15% to 20% are seen a single time; approximately 3.9% belongs to the top ten. The sample comprised blood. The receptors originated from a woman in her 30s with Graves' hyperthyroidism.

This clonotype was seen a handful of times. The chain combines TRBV7-9 with TRBJ2-7; unclear D gene. The germline V gene encodes CDR1 SEHNR and CDR2 FQNEAQ (reference sequence). The length of the CDR3 is 11 residues. V lost 5 bases and J lost 7, with 9 bases in between. CDR3 sequence (DNA): TGTGCCAGCAGCCGTAGTGTTGAGCAGTACTTC. Amino acid sequence: CASSRSVEQYF.

In this sample, this clonotype turned up a few times. The rearrangement links TRBV6-5 to TRBJ1-1; D ambiguous. Germline V lookup: CDR1 MNHEY, CDR2 SVGAGI. The length of the CDR3 is 14 residues. V lost 2 bases and J lost 3, with 10 bases in between. CDR3 sequence reads: CASSYGREHTEAFF. The CDR3 bases are TGTGCCAGCAGTTACGGTAGGGAGCACACTGAAGCTTTCTTT.

The chain has TRBV7-2 and TRBJ2-7; unclear D gene. Germline V gives CDR1 SGHTA, CDR2 FQGNSA. Trimming removed 1 base at V and 5 bases at J, with 12 bases between. The CDR3 loop spans 14 amino acids. The chain's CDR3 is CASSLGRARNEQYF. The CDR3 bases are TGTGCCAGCAGCTTAGGAAGGGCGAGGAACGAGCAGTACTTC.

The V gene is TRBV12-3 or TRBV12-4, the J gene TRBJ1-1; 7 positions match TRBD1. The CDR3 is 14 residues long. Trimming at V came to 4 bases and at J to 6 bases, leaving 8 bases not matched to a gene. As DNA, the CDR3 is TGTGCCAGCAGTTCTGAACAGGGGTTCCCTGAAGCTTTCTTT. The encoded protein is CASSSEQGFPEAFF.

The rearrangement uses TRBV20-1 and TRBJ1-4, with a possible D match to TRBD1 (5 bases). Between the trimmed V and J ends, which lost 0 bases and 10 bases, there was a span of 15 bases. The CDR3 consists of 14 residues. Germline V gene data show CDR1 as DFQATT and CDR2 as SNEGSKA (reference sequence). The CDR3 here is CSARDGRAGGKLFF. In DNA form, the CDR3 reads TGCAGTGCTAGAGACGGCAGGGCCGGAGGAAAACTGTTTTTT.

This clonotype was detected many times. V is TRBV11-3 and J is TRBJ2-7; TRBD2 matches 7 bases. Germline lookup yields CDR1 SGHNT and CDR2 YENEEA. With 4 bases clipped from V and 6 bases from J, the junction kept 9 bases outside the gene matches. The CDR3 is 14 amino acids. DNA of the CDR3: TGTGCCAGCAGCTCCCGCGGGGGTTTGGCCGAGCAGTACTTC. As protein: CASSSRGGLAEQYF. Supplemented by reference TRBV11-3 and TRBJ2-7, the full variable domain reads EAGVVQSPRYKIIEKKQPVAFWCNPISGHNTLYWYLQNLGQGPELLIRYENEEAVDDSQLPKDRFSAERLKGVDSTLKIQPAELGDSAVYLCASSSRGGLAEQYFGPGTRLTVT.

Remarks on this clonotype: Being one base from a much bigger clone, this may be a read error. The V and J genes are TRBV7-2 and TRBJ2-7, with unresolved D. The germline gives CDR1 SGHTA, CDR2 FQGNSA. The CDR3 contains 12 residues. V was clipped by 0 bases and J by 5 bases, with 5 bases between them. CDR3 sequence reads: CASSLAWNEQYF. CDR3 DNA sequence: TGTGCCAGCAGCTTAGCGTGGAACGAGCAGTACTTC.

Many counts were recorded for this clonotype. The V call is TRBV19, the J call TRBJ1-5; D not certain. Looked up from germline, CDR1 is LNHDA and CDR2 is SQIVND (reference sequence). Trimming took 3 bases from V and 0 from J, leaving 9 bases between them. The CDR3 covers 15 residues. This CDR3 reads CASSIGGYSNQPQHF. Written as DNA, the CDR3 is TGTGCCAGTAGTATCGGCGGGTATAGCAATCAGCCCCAGCATTTT.

This clonotype has a handful of counts. V gene TRBV27 combines with J gene TRBJ2-3, with 10 nucleotides matching TRBD1. The CDR3 consists of 16 residues. In germline, CDR1 is MNHEY, CDR2 SMNVEV (reference sequence). V shed 2 bases and J 5 bases; nucleotides not matched to a gene: 7. Here the CDR3 reads CASSLRDRGYKDTQYF. The CDR3 DNA reads TGTGCCAGCAGTTTAAGGGACAGGGGTTATAAAGATACGCAGTATTTT.

This clonotype was recorded at least ten times. This chain connects TRBV28 to TRBJ2-7, with a tentative D call TRBD2 (7 bases). Germline V gene data show CDR1 as MDHEN and CDR2 as SYDVKM. Trimming shortened V by 9 bases and J by 1 base, and 19 bases separated the two germline ends. The CDR3 covers 15 residues. The CDR3 spells CASMNPGGTSYEQYF. As DNA, the CDR3 is TGTGCCAGTATGAACCCGGGGGGCACGTCCTACGAGCAGTACTTC.

This clonotype has just a few counts. The J gene is TRBJ2-7, the V gene TRBV27; 14 bases align to TRBD2. Germline V gene sequence: CDR1 MNHEY, CDR2 SMNVEV (reference sequence). This CDR3 has 18 amino acids. V lost 5 bases to trimming and J lost 0 bases; unmatched junction nucleotides: 9. DNA for the CDR3: TGTGCCAGCAGTCCGGGACTAGCGGGAGTCTCAAGCTCCTACGAGCAGTACTTC. Its protein product is CASSPGLAGVSSSYEQYF.

This clonotype has ten or more counts. This chain links TRBV2 with TRBJ2-5, with D possibly TRBD1 on 5 matching bases. V was pared by 5 bases and J by 1 base, with 17 bases between. CDR3 length: 16 amino acids. From germline, CDR1 is SNHLY and CDR2 FYNNEI. In DNA, the CDR3 is TGTGCCAGCAGTTCAGACGCTTGGCAGGGCCAAGAGACCCAGTACTTC. It specifies CASSSDAWQGQETQYF.

This chain links TRBV6-1 with TRBJ1-3; D is unresolved. CDR3 length: 15 amino acids. Deletions cut 1 base from V and 1 base from J, with 8 bases between. Germline V gene data show CDR1 as MNHNS and CDR2 as SASEGT. The CDR3 reads CASSEVHGSGNTIYF. CDR3 DNA sequence: TGTGCCAGCAGTGAAGTCCACGGATCTGGAAACACCATATATTTT.

This clonotype was detected once. The chain couples TRBV9 to TRBJ2-3; 7 bases match TRBD2. This CDR3 region has 15 residues. Trimming cost V 2 bases and J 2 bases; bases outside gene matches: 5. Looked up from germline, CDR1 is SGDLS and CDR2 is YYNGEE. CDR3: CASSVGGSNTDTQYF. The DNA of the CDR3 is TGTGCCAGCAGCGTGGGAGGGTCTAACACAGATACGCAGTATTTT.

The chain combines TRBV19 with TRBJ1-2; D possibly corresponds to TRBD1 (5 bases). CDR1 is LNHDA, CDR2 SQIVND, per germline (reference sequence). This CDR3 has 13 residues. The germline V and J ends were trimmed by 1 base and 5 bases, with 8 bases remaining between them. This chain's CDR3 is CASSIGGRYGYTF. CDR3 nucleotide sequence: TGTGCCAGTAGTATAGGGGGCAGATATGGCTACACCTTC.

A word on this clonotype: This clone may be a read error of a much larger clone one base away. This chain uses TRBV11-2 with TRBJ2-7; D might be TRBD2 (5 bases). This CDR3 spans 14 amino acids. CDR1 and CDR2 (germline): SGHAT, FQNNGV. CDR3 sequence: CASRLRRIANERYF. The CDR3 DNA reads as TGTGCCAGCAGACTAAGGAGGATCGCCAACGAGCGGTACTTC.

This clonotype has more than one count but fewer than ten. The chain couples TRBV29-1 to TRBJ2-2; 8 bases agree with TRBD1. Unmatched junction bases numbered 5, after V lost 4 bases and J lost 4 bases. Per germline, CDR1 SQVTM and CDR2 ANQGSEA. There are 14 residues in the CDR3. The CDR3 loop is CSVGGTGRTGELFF. For the CDR3, the DNA is TGCAGCGTTGGAGGGACAGGTCGCACCGGGGAGCTGTTTTTT.